This TCR beta chain was sequenced in a study of chemoradiotherapy in HPV16-positive cancers (dated by TCRdb to about 2022). Looking at the study overall: Functional T-cell assays on cells from two HPV16-positive patients defined candidate HPV-specific T-cell clones and common TCR motifs. Whether T-cell immunity against the HPV oncoproteins E6 and E7 changes during chemoradiotherapy and whether survival is affected by this immunity were examined in the study. The candidate HPV-specific TCRs and motifs were subsequently tracked in TCR repertoires obtained from some 90 patients with HPV-related cancers.

According to the germline V gene (reference sequence), CDR1 reads MNHEY and CDR2 reads SMNVEV. The V end loses 6 bases and the J end loses 1 base, and a stretch of 13 bases separates them. From its cysteine to its phenylalanine, the CDR3 spans 14 amino acids. The entry retains the CDR3 DNA only, 42 bases that are in frame from base 1. Library creation used the immunoSEQ multiplex PCR assay. TCRdb took over this immuneACCESS table, retaining in-frame rearrangements with V and J assigned. Such tables are incomplete; in checked studies, under half of the missing clones stem from an unresolved V gene, and the remainder is unexplained. A total of about 22,000 clones appear in this sample, around 90% of them only once. Of the sample, 15% to 20% is held by the ten largest clones. The research as a whole found: Only a couple of HPV16-positive patients were used to derive the functional definition of HPV-specific T cells, and the survival association was reported for HPV16-positive patients. Among HPV16-positive patients, expansion of HPV-responsive T cells during chemoradiotherapy was associated with better recurrence-free survival. Expansion of candidate HPV-specific clones and E7-related TCR motifs was observed in the tumor microenvironment during treatment, whereas no such expansion was observed for non-HPV-specific T cells.

As to this clone: Its antigen is currently not known. Base qualities are missing; no much larger clone stands one base away.

Repertoires were sampled repeatedly over the course of chemoradiotherapy, so clonal expansion could be followed in the tumor microenvironment. The material sequenced was blood, taken from a patient who underwent chemoradiotherapy. Recombination joined TRBV27 with TRBJ2-7; matching of 6 bases hints at TRBD1 as the D gene. The source of this sequence is a human donor with HPV-associated anogenital cancer. The bases are TGTGCCAGCAGGGACAGAGTGGGGTCCTACGAGCAGTACTTC. Translation gives CASRDRVGSYEQYF.